This TCR beta chain stems from a study of cytomegalovirus exposure and HLA in healthy donors. The PCR used 60 Vbeta and 13 Jbeta primers. Generated by immunoSEQ multiplex PCR, the TCRdb table keeps only in-frame clones and is missing some. Of around 100,000 clones in the sample, around 84% are singletons; the top ten hold about a fifth. Per germline, CDR1 SEHNR and CDR2 FQNEAQ (reference sequence). Losses at the gene ends were 6 bases for V and 3 bases for J; bases not matched to a gene: 4. The CDR3 contains 14 residues. Sequencing used PBMCs. The chain has TRBV7-9 and TRBJ2-1, with 8 bases lining up with TRBD1. The TCR comes from a man aged 30 to 45 in good health and CMV-seropositive. CDR3 protein: CASRPTGGYNEQFF. The CDR3 DNA sequence: TGTGCCAGCAGACCTACAGGGGGCTACAATGAGCAGTTCTTC.